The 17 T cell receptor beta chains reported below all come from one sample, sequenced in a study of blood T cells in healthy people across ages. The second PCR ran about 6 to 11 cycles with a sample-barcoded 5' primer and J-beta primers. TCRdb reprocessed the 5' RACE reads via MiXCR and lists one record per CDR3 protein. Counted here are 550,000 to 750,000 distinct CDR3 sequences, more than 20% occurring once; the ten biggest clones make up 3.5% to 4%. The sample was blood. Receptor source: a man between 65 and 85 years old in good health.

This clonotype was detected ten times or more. The CDR3 protein is CASSPGNEQFF. CDR3 DNA: TGTGCCAGCAGCCCGGGCAATGAGCAGTTCTTC. This chain uses TRBV12-3 or TRBV12-4 with TRBJ2-1; D is unresolved. V dropped 6 bases and J dropped 6 bases, with 6 bases sitting between them. CDR3 length equals 11 residues.

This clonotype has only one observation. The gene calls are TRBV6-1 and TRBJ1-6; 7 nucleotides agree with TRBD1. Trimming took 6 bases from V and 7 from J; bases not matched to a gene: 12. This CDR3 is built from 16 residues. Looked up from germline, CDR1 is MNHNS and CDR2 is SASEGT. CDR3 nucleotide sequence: TGTGCCAGCAGCCAGGACAGGCTCGGATGGAATTCACCCCTCCACTTT. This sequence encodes CASSQDRLGWNSPLHF.

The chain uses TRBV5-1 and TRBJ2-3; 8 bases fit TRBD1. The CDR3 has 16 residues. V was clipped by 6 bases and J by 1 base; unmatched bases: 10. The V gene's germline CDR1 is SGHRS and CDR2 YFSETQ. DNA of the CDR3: TGCGCCAGCAAAGCTACAGGGGGATCAGGCACAGATACGCAGTATTTT. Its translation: CASKATGGSGTDTQYF.

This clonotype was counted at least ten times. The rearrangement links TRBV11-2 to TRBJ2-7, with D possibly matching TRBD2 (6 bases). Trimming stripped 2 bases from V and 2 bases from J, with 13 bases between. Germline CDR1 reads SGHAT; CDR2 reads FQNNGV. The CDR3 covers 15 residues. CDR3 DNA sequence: TGTGCCAGCAGCTTAAAATCTAGCGAGACCTACGAGCAGTACTTC. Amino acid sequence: CASSLKSSETYEQYF.

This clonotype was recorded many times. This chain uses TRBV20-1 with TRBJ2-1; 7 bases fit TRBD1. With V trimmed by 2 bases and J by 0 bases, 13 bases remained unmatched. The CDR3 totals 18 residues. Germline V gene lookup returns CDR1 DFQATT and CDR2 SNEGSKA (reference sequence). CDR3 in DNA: TGCAGTGCTAGACACTCGAAGGGTAGACAGGGCTCCTACAATGAGCAGTTCTTC. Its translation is CSARHSKGRQGSYNEQFF.

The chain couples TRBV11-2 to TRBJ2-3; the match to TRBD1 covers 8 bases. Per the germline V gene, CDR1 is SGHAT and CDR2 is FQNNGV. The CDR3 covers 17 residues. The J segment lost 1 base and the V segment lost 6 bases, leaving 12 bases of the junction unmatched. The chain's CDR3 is CASSPYQGAGGTDTQYF. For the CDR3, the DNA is TGTGCCAGCAGTCCATATCAGGGGGCCGGAGGCACAGATACGCAGTATTTT.

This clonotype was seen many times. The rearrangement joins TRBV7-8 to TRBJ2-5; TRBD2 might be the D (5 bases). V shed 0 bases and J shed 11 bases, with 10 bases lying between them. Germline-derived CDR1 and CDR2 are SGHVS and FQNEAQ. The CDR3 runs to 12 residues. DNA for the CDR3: TGTGCCAGCAGCTTAGCGGGAGCAGTGCAGTACTTC. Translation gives CASSLAGAVQYF. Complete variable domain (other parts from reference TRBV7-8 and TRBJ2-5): GAGVSQSPRYKVAKRGQDVALRCDPISGHVSLFWYQQALGQGPEFLTYFQNEAQLDKSGLPSDRFFAERPEGSVSTLKIQRTQQEDSAVYLCASSLAGAVQYFGPGTRLLVL.

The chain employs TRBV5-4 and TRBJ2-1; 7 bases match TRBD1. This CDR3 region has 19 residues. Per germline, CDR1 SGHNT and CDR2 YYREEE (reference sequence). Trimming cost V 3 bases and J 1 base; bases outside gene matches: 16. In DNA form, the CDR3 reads TGTGCCAGCAGCTCTAGGACAGGAAGGACCCTCGGGTCCTACAATGAGCAGTTCTTC. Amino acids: CASSSRTGRTLGSYNEQFF.

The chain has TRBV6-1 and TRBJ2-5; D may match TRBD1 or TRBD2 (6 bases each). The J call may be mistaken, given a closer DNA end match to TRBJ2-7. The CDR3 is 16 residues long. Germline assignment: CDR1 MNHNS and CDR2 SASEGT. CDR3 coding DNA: TGTGCCAGCAGTGAGGCGGGGACAAGAAGCCCCTACGAGCAGTACTTC. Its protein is CASSEAGTRSPYEQYF.

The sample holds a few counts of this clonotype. The CDR3 loop reads CASSADRVNTGELFF. CDR3 bases: TGTGCCAGCAGTGCGGACAGGGTCAACACCGGGGAGCTGTTTTTT. The rearrangement uses TRBV6-1 and TRBJ2-2; 8 nucleotides agree with TRBD1. This CDR3 is built from 15 residues. The V segment lost 4 bases and the J segment 2 bases; nucleotides outside the gene matches: 3. In germline, CDR1 is MNHNS, CDR2 SASEGT.

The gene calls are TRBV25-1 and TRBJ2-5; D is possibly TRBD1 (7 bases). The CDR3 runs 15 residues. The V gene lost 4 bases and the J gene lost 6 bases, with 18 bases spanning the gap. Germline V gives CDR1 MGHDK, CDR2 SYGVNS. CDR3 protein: CASSAPLRGAKTQYF. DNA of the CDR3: TGTGCCAGCAGTGCCCCTCTCAGGGGGGCGAAGACCCAGTACTTC.

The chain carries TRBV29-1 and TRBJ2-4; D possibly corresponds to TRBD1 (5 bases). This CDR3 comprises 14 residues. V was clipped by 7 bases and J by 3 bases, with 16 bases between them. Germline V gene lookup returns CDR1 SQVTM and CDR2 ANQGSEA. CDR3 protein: CSAPCDSHKNIQYF. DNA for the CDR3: TGCAGCGCCCCTTGTGACAGTCACAAAAACATTCAGTACTTC. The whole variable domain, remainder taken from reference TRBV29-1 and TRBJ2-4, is SAVISQKPSRDICQRGTSLTIQCQVDSQVTMMFWYRQQPGQSLTLIATANQGSEATYESGFVIDKFPISRPNLTFSTLTVSNMSPEDSSIYLCSAPCDSHKNIQYFGAGTRLSVL.

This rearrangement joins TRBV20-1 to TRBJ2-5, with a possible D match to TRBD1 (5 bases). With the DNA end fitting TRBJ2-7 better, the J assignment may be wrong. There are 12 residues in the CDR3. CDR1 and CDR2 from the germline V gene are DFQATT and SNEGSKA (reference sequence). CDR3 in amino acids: CSVPGFSYEQYF. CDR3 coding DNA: TGCAGTGTTCCAGGGTTTTCCTACGAGCAGTACTTC.

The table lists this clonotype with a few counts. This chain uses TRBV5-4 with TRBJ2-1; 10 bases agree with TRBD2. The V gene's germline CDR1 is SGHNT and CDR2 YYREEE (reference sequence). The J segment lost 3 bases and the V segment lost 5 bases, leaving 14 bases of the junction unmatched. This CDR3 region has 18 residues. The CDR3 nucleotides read TGTGCCAGCAGTTTAGGGGGCCCAGCGGGAGGGAACTACAATGAGCAGTTCTTC. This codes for CASSLGGPAGGNYNEQFF.

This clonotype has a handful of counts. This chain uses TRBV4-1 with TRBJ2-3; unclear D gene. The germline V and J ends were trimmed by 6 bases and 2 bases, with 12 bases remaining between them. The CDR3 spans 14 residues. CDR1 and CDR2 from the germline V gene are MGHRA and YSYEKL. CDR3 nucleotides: TGCGCCAGCAGTCCCCTCCTTTTCACAGATACGCAGTATTTT. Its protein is CASSPLLFTDTQYF.

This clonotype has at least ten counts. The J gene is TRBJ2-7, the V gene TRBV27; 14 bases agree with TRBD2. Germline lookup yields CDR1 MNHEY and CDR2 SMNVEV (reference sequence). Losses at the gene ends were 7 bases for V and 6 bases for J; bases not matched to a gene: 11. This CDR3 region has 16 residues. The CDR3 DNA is TGTGCCAGCACATCTTTCTTCGGACTAGCGGGAGGCGAGCAGTACTTC. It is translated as CASTSFFGLAGGEQYF.

The CDR3 sequence: CASKLERWGTDTQYF. CDR3 nucleotide sequence: TGTGCCAGCAAATTGGAGCGATGGGGCACAGATACGCAGTATTTT. The J gene is TRBJ2-3, the V gene TRBV6-5; D is ambiguous. Trimming cost V 7 bases and J 1 base, with 15 bases left between them. Germline CDR1 and CDR2: MNHEY and SVGAGI. The CDR3 spans 15 residues.